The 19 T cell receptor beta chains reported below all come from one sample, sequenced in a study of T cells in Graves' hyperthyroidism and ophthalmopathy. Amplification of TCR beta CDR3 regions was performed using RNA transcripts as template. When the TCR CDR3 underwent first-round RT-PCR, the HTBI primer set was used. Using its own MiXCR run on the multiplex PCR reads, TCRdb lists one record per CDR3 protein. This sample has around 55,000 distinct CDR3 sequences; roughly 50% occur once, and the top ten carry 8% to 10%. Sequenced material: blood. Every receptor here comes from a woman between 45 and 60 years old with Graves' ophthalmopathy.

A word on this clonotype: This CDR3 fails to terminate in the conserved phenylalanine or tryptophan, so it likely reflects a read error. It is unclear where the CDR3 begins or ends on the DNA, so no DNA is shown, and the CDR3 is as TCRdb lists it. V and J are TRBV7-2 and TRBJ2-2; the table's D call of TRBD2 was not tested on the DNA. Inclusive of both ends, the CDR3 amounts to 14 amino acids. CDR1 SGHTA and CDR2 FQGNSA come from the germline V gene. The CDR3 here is CASSALGPTGELSL.

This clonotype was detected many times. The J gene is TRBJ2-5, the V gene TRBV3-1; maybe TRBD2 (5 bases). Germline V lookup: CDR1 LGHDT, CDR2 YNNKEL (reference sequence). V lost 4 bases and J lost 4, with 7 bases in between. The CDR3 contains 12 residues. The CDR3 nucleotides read TGTGCCAGCAGCCGAGGAGGAGAGACCCAGTACTTC. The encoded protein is CASSRGGETQYF.

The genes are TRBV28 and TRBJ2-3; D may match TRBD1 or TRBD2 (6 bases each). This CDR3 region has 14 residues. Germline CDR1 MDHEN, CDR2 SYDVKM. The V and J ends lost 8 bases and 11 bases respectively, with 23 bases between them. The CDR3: CASGTGGTYNEQYF. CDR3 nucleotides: TGTGCCAGCGGGACGGGCGGGACATACAATGAGCAGTATTTT.

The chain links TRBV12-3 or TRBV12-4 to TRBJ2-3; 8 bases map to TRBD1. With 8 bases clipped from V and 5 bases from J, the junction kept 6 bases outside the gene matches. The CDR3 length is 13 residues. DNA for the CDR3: TGTGCCAGCGGACAGGGATGGGGAGATACGCAGTATTTT. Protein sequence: CASGQGWGDTQYF.

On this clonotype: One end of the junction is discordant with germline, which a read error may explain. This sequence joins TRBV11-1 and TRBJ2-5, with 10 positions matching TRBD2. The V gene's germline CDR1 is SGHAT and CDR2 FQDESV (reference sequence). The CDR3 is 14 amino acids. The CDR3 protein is CVSSSSGRMEIQYF. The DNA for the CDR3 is TGTGTCAGCAGCTCTAGCGGGAGAATGGAGATCCAGTACTTC.

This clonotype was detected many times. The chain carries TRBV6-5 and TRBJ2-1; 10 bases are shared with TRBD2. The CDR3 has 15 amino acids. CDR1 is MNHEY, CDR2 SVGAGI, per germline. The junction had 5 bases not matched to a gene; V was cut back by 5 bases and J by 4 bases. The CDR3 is CASSRSGGGYNEQFF. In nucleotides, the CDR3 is TGTGCCAGCAGTCGAAGCGGGGGGGGGTACAATGAGCAGTTCTTC.

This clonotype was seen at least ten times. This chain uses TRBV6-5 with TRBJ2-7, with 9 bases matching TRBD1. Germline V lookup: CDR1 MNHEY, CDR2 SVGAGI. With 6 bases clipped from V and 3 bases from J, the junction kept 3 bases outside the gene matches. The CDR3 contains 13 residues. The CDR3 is CASRGTGHYEQYF. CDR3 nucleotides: TGTGCCAGCAGGGGGACAGGGCACTACGAGCAGTACTTC.

The CDR3 region has the DNA TGTGCCAGCAGCACATTGCACCTCCAAGAGACCCAGTACTTC. Protein: CASSTLHLQETQYF. J is TRBJ2-5 and V is TRBV12-3 or TRBV12-4; D is ambiguous. Between the trimmed V and J ends, which lost 6 bases and 1 base, there was a span of 12 bases. The CDR3 loop spans 14 amino acids.

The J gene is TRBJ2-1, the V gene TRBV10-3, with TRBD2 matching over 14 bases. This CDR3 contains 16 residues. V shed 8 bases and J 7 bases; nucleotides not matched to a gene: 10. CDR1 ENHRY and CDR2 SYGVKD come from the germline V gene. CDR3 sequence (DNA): TGTGCCATCTCGGGACTAGCGGGAGCCGTTTGGAATGAGCAGTTCTTC. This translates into CAISGLAGAVWNEQFF.

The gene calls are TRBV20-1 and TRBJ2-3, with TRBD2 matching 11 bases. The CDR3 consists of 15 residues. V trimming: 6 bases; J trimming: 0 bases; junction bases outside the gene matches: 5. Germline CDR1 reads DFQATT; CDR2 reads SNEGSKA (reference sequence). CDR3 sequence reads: CSATGLAGSTDTQYF. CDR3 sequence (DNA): TGCAGTGCCACAGGACTAGCGGGTAGCACAGATACGCAGTATTTT.

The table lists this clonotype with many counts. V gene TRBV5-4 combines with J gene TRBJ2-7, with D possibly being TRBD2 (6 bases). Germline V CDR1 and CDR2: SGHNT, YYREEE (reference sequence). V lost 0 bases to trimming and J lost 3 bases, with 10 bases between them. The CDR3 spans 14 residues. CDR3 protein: CASSLGRGYYEQYF. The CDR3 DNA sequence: TGTGCCAGCAGCTTGGGGAGGGGCTACTACGAGCAGTACTTC.

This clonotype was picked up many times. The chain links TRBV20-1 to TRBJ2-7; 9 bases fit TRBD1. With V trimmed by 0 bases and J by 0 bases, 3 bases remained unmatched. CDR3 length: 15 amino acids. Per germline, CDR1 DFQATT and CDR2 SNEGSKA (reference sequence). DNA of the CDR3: TGCAGTGCTAGAGACGGACAGGGGCCCTCCTACGAGCAGTACTTC. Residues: CSARDGQGPSYEQYF.

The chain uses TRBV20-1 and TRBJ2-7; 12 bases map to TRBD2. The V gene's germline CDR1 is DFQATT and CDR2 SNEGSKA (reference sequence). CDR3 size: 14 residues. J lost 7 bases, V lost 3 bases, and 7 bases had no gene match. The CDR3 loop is CSASGGLAGWEQYF. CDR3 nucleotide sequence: TGCAGTGCTAGCGGTGGACTAGCGGGGTGGGAGCAGTACTTC.

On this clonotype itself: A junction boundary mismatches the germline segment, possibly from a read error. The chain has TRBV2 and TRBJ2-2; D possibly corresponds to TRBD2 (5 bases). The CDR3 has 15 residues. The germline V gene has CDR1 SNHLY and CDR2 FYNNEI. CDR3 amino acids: CASSVSSLITGELCF. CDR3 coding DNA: TGTGCCAGCAGTGTCAGCTCCCTTATCACCGGGGAGCTGTGTTTT.

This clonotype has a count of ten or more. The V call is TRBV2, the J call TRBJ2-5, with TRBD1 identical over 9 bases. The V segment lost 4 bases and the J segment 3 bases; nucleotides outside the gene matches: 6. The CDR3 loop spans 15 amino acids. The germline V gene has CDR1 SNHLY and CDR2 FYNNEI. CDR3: CASSGQGQGEETQYF. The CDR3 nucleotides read TGTGCCAGCAGTGGCCAGGGACAGGGAGAAGAGACCCAGTACTTC.

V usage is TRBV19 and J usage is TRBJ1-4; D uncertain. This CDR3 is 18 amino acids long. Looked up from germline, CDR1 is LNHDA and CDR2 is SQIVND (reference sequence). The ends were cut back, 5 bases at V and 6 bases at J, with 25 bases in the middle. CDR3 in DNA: TGTGCCAGTAGTTCGACTAGCAAGGGCGACTACGAGGATGAAAAACTGTTTTTT. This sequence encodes CASSSTSKGDYEDEKLFF. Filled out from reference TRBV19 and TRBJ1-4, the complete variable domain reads DGGITQSPKYLFRKEGQNVTLSCEQNLNHDAMYWYRQDPGQGLRLIYYSQIVNDFQKGDIAEGYSVSREKKESFPLTVTSAQKNPTAFYLCASSSTSKGDYEDEKLFFGSGTQLSVL.

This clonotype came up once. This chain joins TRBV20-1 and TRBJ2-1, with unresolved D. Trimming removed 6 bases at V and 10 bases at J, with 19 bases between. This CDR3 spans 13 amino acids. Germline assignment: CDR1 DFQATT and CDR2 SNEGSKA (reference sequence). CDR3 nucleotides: TGCAGTGCCAGCAGGCCCCCCCAGGACGAGCAGTTCTTC. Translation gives CSASRPPQDEQFF.

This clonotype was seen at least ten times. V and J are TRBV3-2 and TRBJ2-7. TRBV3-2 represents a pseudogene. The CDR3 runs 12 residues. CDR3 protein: CASSQGPYEQYF. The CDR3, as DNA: TGTGCCAGCAGCCAAGGACCCTACGAGCAGTACTTC.

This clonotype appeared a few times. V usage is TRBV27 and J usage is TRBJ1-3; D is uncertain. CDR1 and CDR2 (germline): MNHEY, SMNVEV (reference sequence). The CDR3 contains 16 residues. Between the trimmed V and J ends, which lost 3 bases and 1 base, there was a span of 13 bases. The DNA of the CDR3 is TGTGCCAGCAGTTTGCCACCTCGGGAATCTGGAAACACCATATATTTT. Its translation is CASSLPPRESGNTIYF.